This T cell receptor beta chain was captured in a study of beta chain features in type 1 diabetes. General study results and limits: In cDNA sequencing, cells with high TCR expression could be over-represented.

A note on this clone: Its antigen is as yet unknown.

CD45RO/CCR7/CD25/CD127/CD95/CD27 separated CD4+ naive, central memory, regulatory and stem cell-like memory cells by sorting. The CDR3 consists of 12 residues. Germline values: CDR1 SNHLY, CDR2 FYNNEI. V dropped 11 bases and J dropped 4 bases, with 14 bases sitting between them. Reverse transcription of all isolated RNA meant that expressed TCRB transcripts were sequenced. Reads from naive, central memory and regulatory T cell samples averaged approximately 3.7 million. The repertoire was sequenced with immunoSEQ multiplex PCR; TCRdb's copy has only in-frame clones and lacks some. Of about 620,000 clones detected, 15% appear once; the ten largest clones hold around 0.095%.

The sequence came from a man aged 18 to 29 in good health. Source material: naive CD4+ T cells from blood. The chain recombines TRBV2 with TRBJ1-2; D gene ambiguous. In DNA, the CDR3 is TGTGCCCGCCGGCGGGAAAGCTATGGCTACACCTTC. Encoded protein: CARRRESYGYTF.